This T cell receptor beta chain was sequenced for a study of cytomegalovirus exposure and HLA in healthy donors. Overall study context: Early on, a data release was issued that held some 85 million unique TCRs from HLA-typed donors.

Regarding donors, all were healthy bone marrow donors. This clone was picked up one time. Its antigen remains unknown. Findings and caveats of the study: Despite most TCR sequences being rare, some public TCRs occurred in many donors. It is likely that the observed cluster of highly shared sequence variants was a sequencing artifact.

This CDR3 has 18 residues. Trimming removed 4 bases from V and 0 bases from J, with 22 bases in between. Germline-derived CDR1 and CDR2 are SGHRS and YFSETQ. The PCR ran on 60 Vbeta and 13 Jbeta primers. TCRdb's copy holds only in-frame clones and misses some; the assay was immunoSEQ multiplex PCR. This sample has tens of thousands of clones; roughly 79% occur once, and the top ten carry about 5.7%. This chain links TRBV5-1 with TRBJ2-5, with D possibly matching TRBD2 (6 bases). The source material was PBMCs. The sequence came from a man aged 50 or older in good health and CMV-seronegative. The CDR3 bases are TGCGCCAGCAGCAACCCCGGGACTTCAAACATGTACCAAGAGACCCAGTACTTC. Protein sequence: CASSNPGTSNMYQETQYF.